This T cell receptor beta chain came from a study of control samples from healthy donors and cancer patients. Germline V CDR1 and CDR2: SGHTA, FQGNSA. The CDR3 runs to 13 residues. V shed 8 bases and J shed 5 bases, with 15 bases lying between them. Only in-frame clones appear in the TCRdb table, and some are missing; sequencing was by immunoSEQ multiplex PCR. This sample has about 83,000 clones; roughly 89% occur once, and the top ten carry approximately 14%. This receptor was identified in a man aged 25-45 years in good health. The sample consisted of blood. The chain joins TRBV7-2 to TRBJ2-5; D possibly uses TRBD1 or TRBD2 (5 bases each). The CDR3 region is CASLWGMRETQYF. CDR3 DNA sequence: TGTGCCAGCTTATGGGGGATGAGGGAGACCCAGTACTTC.